The rows below give T cell receptor beta chains drawn from one sample of a study of sequential checkpoint blockade in melanoma. Some clones are missing from TCRdb's copy, which holds only in-frame ones; the method was immunoSEQ multiplex PCR. There are roughly 31,000 clones in the sample; about 88% occur only once, and roughly 20% lies in the top ten. The material was CD8+ T cells sorted from blood (inferred from file names), obtained from a patient given nivolumab and ipilimumab in sequence. These receptor sequences come from a human donor with melanoma. Both conserved end residues are part of each CDR3. The size entry is marked missing in some rows and otherwise reads once, few, many or a size class.

>.|TRBJ2-1|TRBV5-1
CASSLAPGQGDEQFF
>.|TRBJ2-7|TRBV29-1
CSVEGWGDGYEQYF
>.|TRBJ2-2|TRBV19
CASSIFGANTGELFF
>.|TRBJ2-1|TRBV4-3
CASSQDRGGNEQFF
>.|TRBJ2-5|TRBV25-1
CASSEPTGTGGQETQYF
>.|TRBJ1-6|TRBV18
CASSNNQQGAGSPLHF
>.|TRBJ2-1|TRBV10-3
CAISEFRRGGRNEQFF
>.|TRBJ2-7|TRBV13
CASSSETGSYEQYF
>.|TRBJ2-2|TRBV27
CASVPGTSGTGELFF
>.|TRBJ2-3|TRBV7-9
CASSPRPGGDTQYF
>.|TRBJ1-2|TRBV28
CASSLAGTGGGYGYTF
>.|TRBJ1-5|TRBV6-5
CASSYAGVGQPQHF
>.|TRBJ2-7|TRBV4-3
CASSQDLAGDFSYEQYF
>.|TRBJ2-2|TRBV1
CTSSQARGTEDTGELFF
>.|TRBJ2-3|TRBV4-2
CASSRTASGRTDTQYF
>.|TRBJ2-7|TRBV27
CASSYRDRGYEQYF
>few|TRBJ1-1|TRBV5-1
CASSIRGLDTEAFF
>.|TRBJ2-7|TRBV2
CASSESSVPSYEQYF
>.|TRBJ2-7|TRBV6-1
CASSVPGTGTYEQYF
>.|TRBJ1-6|TRBV30
CAWSVLAAGNSPLHF
>.|TRBJ2-2|TRBV6-5
CAIAGQNTGELFF
>.|TRBJ2-7|TRBV6-4
CASRGQGLEQYF
>few|TRBJ2-7|TRBV30
CAWNGFGQGTYEQYF
>.|TRBJ2-7|TRBV7-6
CASSLALGLSYEQYF
>.|TRBJ2-7|TRBV19
CASSIDPGFYEQYF
>once|TRBJ1-2|TRBV4-3
CASSQDFPTGANYGYTF
>.|TRBJ2-7|TRBV12-5
CASGPDPDRKLDHEQYF
>.|TRBJ2-1|TRBV13
CASSLGDRYNEQFF
>.|TRBJ2-7|TRBV27
CASRGEVSYEQYF
>.|TRBJ2-3|TRBV7-9
CASSLWTGVDTQYF
>.|TRBJ1-5|TRBV6-1
CASSEYGTGIRPQHF
>.|TRBJ2-1|TRBV5-1
CASSPGWAGGINEQFF
>.|TRBJ1-6|TRBV2
CASRTDSYNSPLHF
>.|TRBJ1-6|TRBV5-1
CASSLGRGLNSPLHF
>.|TRBJ2-5|TRBV7-8
CASSFTGGVQETQYF
>once|TRBJ1-6|TRBV7-2
CASSLEGQGKSPLHF
>.|TRBJ2-7|TRBV5-6
CASSAEALIYEQYF
>few|TRBJ2-2|TRBV6-5
CASSAGFGELFF
>medium-sized|TRBJ1-2|TRBV5-1
CASSLYSTYGYTF
>.|TRBJ2-1|TRBV4-3
CASSQRNGYNEQFF
>.|TRBJ1-1|TRBV19
CASKRNTEAFF
>.|TRBJ1-6|TRBV14
CASSQDVGTYNSPLHF
>.|TRBJ2-2|TRBV11-3
CASSPTSGGRTGELFF
>.|TRBJ2-2|TRBV19
CASSLHPRATSGSLGGELFF
>.|TRBJ2-2|TRBV28
CASSLLPGYTGELFF
>.|TRBJ2-7|TRBV6-5
CASSRTGSVYEQYF
>.|TRBJ1-4|TRBV7-9
CASSSLYWEKLFF
>.|TRBJ2-7|TRBV14
CASGWTAYEQYF
>.|TRBJ2-2|TRBV10-3
CAISESSGTSVLAYTGELFF
>.|TRBJ2-1|TRBV6-4
CASSEDVGRAANEQFF
>.|TRBJ2-7|TRBV18
CASSPGVSEQYF
>.|TRBJ2-7|TRBV5-6
CASSLYSSYEQYF
>.|.|TRBV6-5
CASSYSGADSYEQYF
>.|TRBJ2-7|TRBV2
CASKEGARYEQYF
>.|TRBJ1-1|TRBV6-5
CASSYAGGNTEAFF
>few|TRBJ2-7|TRBV19
CASRGGSYEQYF
>.|TRBJ2-3|TRBV6-4
CASSAGTSGSEADTQYF